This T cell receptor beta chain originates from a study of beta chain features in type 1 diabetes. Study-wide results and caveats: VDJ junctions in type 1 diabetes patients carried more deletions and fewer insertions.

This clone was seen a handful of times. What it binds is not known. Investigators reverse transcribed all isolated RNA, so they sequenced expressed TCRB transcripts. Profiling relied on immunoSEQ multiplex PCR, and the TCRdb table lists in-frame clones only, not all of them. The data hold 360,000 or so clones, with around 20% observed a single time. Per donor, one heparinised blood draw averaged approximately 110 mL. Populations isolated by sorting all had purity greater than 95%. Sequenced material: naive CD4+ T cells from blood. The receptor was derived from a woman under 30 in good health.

CDR3 loop: CAWSVDSSYNEQFF. The CDR3 nucleotides are TGTGCCTGGAGTGTAGACAGCTCCTACAATGAGCAGTTCTTC. The V call is TRBV30, the J call TRBJ2-1; possibly TRBD1 for D (5 bases). CDR1 is GTSNPN, CDR2 SVGIG, per germline (reference sequence). This CDR3 is 14 amino acids long. Deletions cut 0 bases from V and 0 bases from J, with 6 bases between.